The T cell receptor beta chain described here comes from a study of cytotoxic CD8 clonotypes in ibrutinib-treated CLL. Findings of the study overall: Clonality was elevated at ibrutinib response and had returned toward baseline at progression. Sampling times differed between sustained-remission and progressing patients.

Regarding this clone: What it binds is unknown.

Researchers set a sequencing depth target of 1 in 200,000 to 1 in 1 million T cells. Using immunoSEQ multiplex PCR, the repertoire was profiled, and TCRdb retains in-frame clones only, with some absent. The sample shows about 250,000 clones, around 70% of them seen only once. Cryopreserved PBMCs supplied roughly 1.8 micrograms of genomic DNA for TCR beta libraries. CDR1 is DFQATT, CDR2 SNEGSKA, per germline (reference sequence). The CDR3 contains 11 residues. The V and J ends lost 1 base and 9 bases respectively, with 7 bases between them. This specimen was PBMCs, taken after 24 months of ibrutinib treatment. The V gene is TRBV20-1, the J gene TRBJ2-1; D is unclear. The clonotype originates from a human donor with chronic lymphocytic leukemia. CDR3 amino acids: CSARGTREQFF. The CDR3 region has the DNA TGCAGTGCTAGAGGGACCCGTGAGCAGTTCTTC.